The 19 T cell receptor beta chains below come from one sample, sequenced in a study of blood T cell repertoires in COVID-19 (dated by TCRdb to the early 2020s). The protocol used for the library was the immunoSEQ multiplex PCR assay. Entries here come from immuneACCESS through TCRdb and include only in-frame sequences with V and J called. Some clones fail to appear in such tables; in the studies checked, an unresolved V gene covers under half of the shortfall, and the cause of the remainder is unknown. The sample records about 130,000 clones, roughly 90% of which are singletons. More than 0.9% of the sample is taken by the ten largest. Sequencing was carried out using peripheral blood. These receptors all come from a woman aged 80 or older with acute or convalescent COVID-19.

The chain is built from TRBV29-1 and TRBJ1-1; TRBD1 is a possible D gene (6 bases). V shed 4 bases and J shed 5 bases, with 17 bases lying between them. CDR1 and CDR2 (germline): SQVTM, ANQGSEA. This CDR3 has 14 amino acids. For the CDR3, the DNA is TGCAGCGTTGCATTAAAACAGGGTGGGACTGAAGCTTTCTTT. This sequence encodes CSVALKQGGTEAFF.

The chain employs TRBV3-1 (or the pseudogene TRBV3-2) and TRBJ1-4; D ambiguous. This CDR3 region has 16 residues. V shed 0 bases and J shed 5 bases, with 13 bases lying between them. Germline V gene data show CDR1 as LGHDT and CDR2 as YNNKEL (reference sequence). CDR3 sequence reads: CASSQDPGRGNEKLFF. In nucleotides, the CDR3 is TGTGCCAGCAGCCAAGACCCCGGGAGAGGGAATGAAAAACTGTTTTTT.

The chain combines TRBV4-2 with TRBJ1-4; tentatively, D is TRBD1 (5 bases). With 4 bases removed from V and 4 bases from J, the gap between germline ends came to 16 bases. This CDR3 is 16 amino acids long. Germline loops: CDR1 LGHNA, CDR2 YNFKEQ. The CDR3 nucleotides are TGTGCCAGCAGCCCGGCCGGGGGGAAGGGTAATGAAAAACTGTTTTTT. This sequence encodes CASSPAGGKGNEKLFF.

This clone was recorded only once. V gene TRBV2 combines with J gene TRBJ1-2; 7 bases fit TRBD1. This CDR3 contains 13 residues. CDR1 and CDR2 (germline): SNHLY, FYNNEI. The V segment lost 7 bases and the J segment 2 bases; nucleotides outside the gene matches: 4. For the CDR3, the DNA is TGTGCCAGCATTCCGGACAGGAACTATGGCTACACCTTC. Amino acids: CASIPDRNYGYTF.

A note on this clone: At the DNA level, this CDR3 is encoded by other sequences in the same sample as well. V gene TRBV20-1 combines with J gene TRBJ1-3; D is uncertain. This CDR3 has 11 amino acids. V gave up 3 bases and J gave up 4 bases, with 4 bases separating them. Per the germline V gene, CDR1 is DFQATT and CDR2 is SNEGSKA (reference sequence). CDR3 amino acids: CSARQGNTIYF. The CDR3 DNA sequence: TGCAGTGCTAGGCAGGGAAACACCATATATTTT.

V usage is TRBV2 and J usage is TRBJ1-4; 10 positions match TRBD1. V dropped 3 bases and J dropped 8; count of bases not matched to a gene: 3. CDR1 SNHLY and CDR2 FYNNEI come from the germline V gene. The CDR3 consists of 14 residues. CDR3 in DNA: TGTGCCAGCAGTGAGGACAGGGGGAGGGAAAAACTGTTTTTT. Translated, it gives CASSEDRGREKLFF.

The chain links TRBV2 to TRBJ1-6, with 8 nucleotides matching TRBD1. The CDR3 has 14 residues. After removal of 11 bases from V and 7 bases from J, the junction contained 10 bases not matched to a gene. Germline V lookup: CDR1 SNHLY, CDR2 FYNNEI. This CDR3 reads CACRGTGVNSPLHF. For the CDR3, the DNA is TGTGCCTGCCGGGGGACAGGTGTCAATTCACCCCTCCACTTT. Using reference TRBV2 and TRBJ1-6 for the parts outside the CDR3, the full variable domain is EPEVTQTPSHQVTQMGQEVILRCVPISNHLYFYWYRQILGQKVEFLVSFYNNEISEKSEIFDDQFSVERPDGSNFTLKIRSTKLEDSAMYFCACRGTGVNSPLHFGNGTRLTVT.

CDR3 sequence reads: CASSRESYGYTF. Written as DNA, the CDR3 is TGCGCCAGCAGCCGAGAGAGCTATGGCTACACCTTC. The chain links TRBV5-1 to TRBJ1-2; D is unresolved. Deletions cut 4 bases from V and 4 bases from J, with 8 bases between. This CDR3 is 12 amino acids long. CDR1 is SGHRS and CDR2 is YFSETQ in the germline V gene. The complete variable domain, with remaining parts taken from reference TRBV5-1 and TRBJ1-2, reads KAGVTQTPRYLIKTRGQQVTLSCSPISGHRSVSWYQQTPGQGLQFLFEYFSETQRNKGNFPGRFSGRQFSNSRSEMNVSTLELGDSALYLCASSRESYGYTFGSGTRLTVV.

CDR3 coding DNA: TGCGCCAGCAGCTTCTACCGGGGTAGAAACTATGGCTACACCTTC. Protein sequence: CASSFYRGRNYGYTF. This chain connects TRBV5-1 to TRBJ1-2; D not certain. The V end was cut by 2 bases, the J end by 2 bases, with 13 bases between. There are 15 residues in the CDR3. Germline values: CDR1 SGHRS, CDR2 YFSETQ.

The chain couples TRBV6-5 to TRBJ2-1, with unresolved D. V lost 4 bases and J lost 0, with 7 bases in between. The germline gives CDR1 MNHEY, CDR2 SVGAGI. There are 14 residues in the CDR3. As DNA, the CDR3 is TGTGCCAGCAGTTCCTGGAGCTCCTACAATGAGCAGTTCTTC. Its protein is CASSSWSSYNEQFF.

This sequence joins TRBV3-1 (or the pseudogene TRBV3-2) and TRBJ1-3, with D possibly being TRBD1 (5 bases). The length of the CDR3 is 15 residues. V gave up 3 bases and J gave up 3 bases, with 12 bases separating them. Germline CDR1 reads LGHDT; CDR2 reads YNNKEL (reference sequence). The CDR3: CASSQIGVFGNTIYF. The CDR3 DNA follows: TGTGCCAGCAGCCAGATAGGGGTGTTTGGAAACACCATATATTTT.

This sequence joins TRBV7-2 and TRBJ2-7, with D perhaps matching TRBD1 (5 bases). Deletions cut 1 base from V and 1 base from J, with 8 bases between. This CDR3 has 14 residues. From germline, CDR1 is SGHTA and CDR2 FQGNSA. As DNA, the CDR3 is TGTGCCAGCAGCTTAGACCAGGGTTCCTACGAGCAGTACTTC. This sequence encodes CASSLDQGSYEQYF. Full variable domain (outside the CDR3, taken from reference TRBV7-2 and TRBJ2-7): GAGVSQSPSNKVTEKGKDVELRCDPISGHTALYWYRQSLGQGLEFLIYFQGNSAPDKSGLPSDRFSAERTGGSVSTLTIQRTQQEDSAVYLCASSLDQGSYEQYFGPGTRLTVT.

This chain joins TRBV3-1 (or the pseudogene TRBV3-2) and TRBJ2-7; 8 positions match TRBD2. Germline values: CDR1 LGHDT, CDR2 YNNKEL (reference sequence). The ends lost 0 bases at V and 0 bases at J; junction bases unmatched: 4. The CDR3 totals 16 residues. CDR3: CASSQERLASSYEQYF. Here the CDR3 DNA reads TGTGCCAGCAGCCAAGAACGACTAGCGAGCTCCTACGAGCAGTACTTC.

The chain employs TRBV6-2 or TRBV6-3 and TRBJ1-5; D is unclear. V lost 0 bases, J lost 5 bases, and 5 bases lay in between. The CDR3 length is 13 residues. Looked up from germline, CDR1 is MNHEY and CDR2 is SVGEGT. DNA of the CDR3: TGTGCCAGCAGTTACTCAGGAGATCAGCCCCAGCATTTT. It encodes CASSYSGDQPQHF.

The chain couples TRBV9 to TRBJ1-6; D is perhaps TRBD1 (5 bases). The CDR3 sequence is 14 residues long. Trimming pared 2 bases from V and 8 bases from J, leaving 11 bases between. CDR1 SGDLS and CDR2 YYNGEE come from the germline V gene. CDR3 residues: CASSVDRDYSPLHF. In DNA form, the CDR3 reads TGTGCCAGCAGCGTTGACCGGGACTATTCACCCCTCCACTTT.

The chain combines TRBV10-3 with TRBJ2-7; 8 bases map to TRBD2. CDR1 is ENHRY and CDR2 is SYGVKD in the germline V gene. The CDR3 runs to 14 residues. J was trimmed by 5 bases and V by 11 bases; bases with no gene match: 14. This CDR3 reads CAAGRVGTGNEQYF. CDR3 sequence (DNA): TGTGCCGCCGGGAGGGTAGGGACGGGGAACGAGCAGTACTTC.

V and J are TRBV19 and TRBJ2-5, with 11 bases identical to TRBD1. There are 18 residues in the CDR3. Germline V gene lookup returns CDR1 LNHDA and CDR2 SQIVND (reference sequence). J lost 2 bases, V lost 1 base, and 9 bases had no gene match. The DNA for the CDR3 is TGTGCCAGTAGTATAGTGGGAGGGGACAGGGGGTATCAAGAGACCCAGTACTTC. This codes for CASSIVGGDRGYQETQYF.

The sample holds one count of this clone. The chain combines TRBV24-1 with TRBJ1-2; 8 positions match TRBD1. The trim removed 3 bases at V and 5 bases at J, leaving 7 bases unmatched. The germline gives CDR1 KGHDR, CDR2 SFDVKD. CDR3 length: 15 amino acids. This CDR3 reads CATSDPRNRGYGYTF. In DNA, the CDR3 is TGTGCCACCAGTGATCCCCGGAACAGGGGGTATGGCTACACCTTC.

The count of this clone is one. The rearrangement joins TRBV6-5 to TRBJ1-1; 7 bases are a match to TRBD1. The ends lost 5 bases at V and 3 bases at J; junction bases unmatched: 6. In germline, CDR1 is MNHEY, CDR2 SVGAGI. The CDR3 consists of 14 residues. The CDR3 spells CASSRQGGYTEAFF. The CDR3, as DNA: TGTGCCAGCAGTCGACAGGGTGGGTACACTGAAGCTTTCTTT.